One TCR beta chain is described in this entry. In the original workflow: How many nucleated cells were present was estimated from reference gene primer amplification. Libraries were prepared by immunoSEQ multiplex PCR; TCRdb keeps only in-frame clonotypes and omits some of them. Clone size and the V and J calls come from that table; the DNA yielded D and trimming. This table holds 150,000 to 200,000 clones, roughly four fifths found once. The CDR3 consists of 14 residues. In germline, CDR1 is MNHNS, CDR2 SASEGT. V lost 3 bases and J 4 bases, leaving 9 bases between the germline ends. The data were obtained in a study of blood T cell repertoires in COVID-19. Study details: Acute-phase and convalescent COVID-19 samples originated in the United States, Italy and Spain. Sources were T cells, B-cell-depleted T cells, or PBMCs; the material itself was cDNA or gDNA.

The sequence derives from a human donor in a cohort sampled during active COVID-19. Sequencing was performed on peripheral blood. The rearrangement joins TRBV6-1 to TRBJ2-2, with D maybe TRBD1 (5 bases). For the CDR3, the DNA is TGTGCCAGCAGTGACCAGGGCGCCACCGGGGAGCTGTTTTTT. It yields the protein CASSDQGATGELFF.